This T cell receptor (beta chain) was identified during a study of identical twins. Study-level results: Beta out-of-frame sequences displayed a weaker excess of sharing between twins. The study reached conclusions through statistical analysis that was cross-sectional, not following the same donors.

This clonotype appeared many times. Its antigen is undetermined. This CDR3 contains 14 residues. Germline trimming cut 5 bases from V and 4 bases from J; bases unmatched to any gene: 2. TCRdb redid the calling of the 5' RACE reads with MiXCR, one entry per CDR3 protein. The sample comprises some 1,600,000 distinct CDR3 sequences, about 31% of which are singletons, and approximately 0.25% rests with the top ten. The receptor was isolated from a newborn girl in good health. The sequenced sample consisted of cord blood. V gene TRBV12-3 or TRBV12-4 combines with J gene TRBJ1-6; 7 nucleotides line up with TRBD1. The CDR3 reads CASSQGQYNSPLHF. For the CDR3, the DNA is TGTGCCAGCAGTCAGGGACAGTATAATTCACCCCTCCACTTT.